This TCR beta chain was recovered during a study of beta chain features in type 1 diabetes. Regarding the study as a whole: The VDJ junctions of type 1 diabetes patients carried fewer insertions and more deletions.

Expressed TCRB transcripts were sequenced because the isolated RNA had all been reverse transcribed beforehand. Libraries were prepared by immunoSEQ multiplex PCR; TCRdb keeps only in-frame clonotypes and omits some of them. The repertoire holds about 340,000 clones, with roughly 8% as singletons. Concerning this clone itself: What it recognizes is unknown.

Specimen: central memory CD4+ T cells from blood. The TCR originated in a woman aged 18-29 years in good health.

The CDR3 DNA sequence: TGTGCCAGTAGTATAGCGAGGGACTCCTACGAGCAGTACTTC. This translates into CASSIARDSYEQYF. This rearrangement joins TRBV19 to TRBJ2-7; D perhaps matches TRBD2 (5 bases). V was trimmed by 1 base and J by 0 bases, leaving 7 bases between them. The CDR3 has 14 residues. CDR1 LNHDA and CDR2 SQIVND come from the germline V gene (reference sequence).